The text below deals with one TCR beta chain. The length of the CDR3 is 15 residues. The V gene's germline CDR1 is MNHEY and CDR2 SVGAGI. Trimming stripped 6 bases from V and 6 bases from J, with 21 bases between. The data are from a study of shared clonotypes between healthy human individuals. Authors' data handling: Sequence data from immunoSEQ were junction-only and lacked quality scores; consequently, filtering differed. The table came from immunoSEQ multiplex PCR; TCRdb's copy has only in-frame clones and leaves some out. The DNA was the basis for D and trimming; V, J and clone size are from that table. This sample has roughly 2.6 million clones, with around nine tenths found just once. Splitting the CD4+ cells yielded a CD45RA+ naive subset and a CD45RA-negative memory subset.

The genes are TRBV6-5 and TRBJ2-7; D is unresolved. The TCR sequence derives from a man between 18 and 35 years old in good health. Sequencing was done on a sample of naive CD4+ T cells sorted from blood. Indicated subset: CD45RA+ positively selected. The CDR3 protein is CASSPLQDRASEQYF. In DNA form, the CDR3 reads TGTGCCAGCAGCCCGCTCCAGGACCGTGCGTCCGAGCAGTACTTC.